The rows below give T cell receptor beta chains drawn from one sample of a study of blood T cell repertoires in COVID-19. Some clones are missing from TCRdb's copy, which holds only in-frame ones; the method was immunoSEQ multiplex PCR. There are some 180,000 clones in the sample; roughly 80% occur only once, and roughly 2% lies in the top ten. The source material was peripheral blood. The receptors originated from a woman aged 80 or older with acute or convalescent COVID-19. The conserved cysteine and the conserved F or W are not part of the CDR3 here. Each record gives: J gene, V gene, clone size, CDR3 protein. Some rows mark clone size as missing; the rest say once, few, many or name a class of expanded clone.

TRBJ1-4,TRBV7-2,few,ASSLGQGGEKLF
TRBJ1-5,TRBV28,.,ASSKGIPQRDDQPQH
TRBJ2-3,TRBV29-1,once,SVLDAVSTDTQY
TRBJ1-1,TRBV5-5,few,ASSLYFEAF
TRBJ2-5,TRBV6-5,.,ASSYRGRNQETQY
TRBJ2-7,TRBV11-2,.,ASSLVTSGLAQNEQY
TRBJ2-2,TRBV19,.,ASSISGTSLSGELF
TRBJ1-1,TRBV18,.,ASSLKQNTEAF
TRBJ2-3,TRBV5-6,once,ASSLRGSTDTQY
TRBJ1-1,TRBV28,.,ASSIIGSRDAGEMAF
TRBJ2-7,TRBV5-1,few,ASRELAGESSYEQY
TRBJ1-2,TRBV30,.,AWSVNSNYGYT
TRBJ2-7,TRBV7-9,.,ASSLARGEQY
TRBJ1-1,TRBV5-6,.,ASKGQSNTEAF
TRBJ2-1,TRBV6-2/TRBV6-3,.,ASSYNLAGTNEQF
TRBJ2-3,TRBV30,.,AWRQQGVKTDTQY
TRBJ2-4,TRBV25-1,.,ASISGEGAKNIQY
TRBJ1-1,TRBV6-5,.,ASSYVPGGTEAF
TRBJ2-3,TRBV12-3/TRBV12-4,.,ASTVASTDTQY
TRBJ1-5,TRBV15,.,ATSRDRPRSDQPQH
TRBJ2-5,TRBV6-5,.,ASRLLAGGLLLY
TRBJ1-1,TRBV4-2,.,ASSPLQGVAF
TRBJ2-7,TRBV9,.,ASSGDSYEQY
TRBJ1-6,TRBV2,few,ASSEGQSSYNSPLH
TRBJ2-5,TRBV6-5,few,ASSYLAGVGETQY
TRBJ2-1,TRBV5-1,.,ASSLGQGPYNEQF
TRBJ1-6,TRBV27,.,ASSLSKTGSYSPLH
TRBJ1-1,TRBV4-2,.,ASSQYEGAGTEAF
TRBJ1-1,TRBV7-2,.,ASSLGQGDEAF
TRBJ2-7,TRBV28,.,ASKGGQPYEQY
TRBJ2-2,TRBV9,.,ASNGGANTGELF
TRBJ2-3,TRBV2,.,ASRAQGGTDTQY
TRBJ2-2,TRBV9,few,ASSPRAGATTGELF
TRBJ1-6,TRBV5-4,.,ASSEDGTGDSPLH
TRBJ2-6,TRBV5-6,.,ASSFPDKGNVLT